These 29 T cell receptor beta chains share one sample of origin, sequenced in a study of shared clonotypes between healthy human individuals (dated by TCRdb to the early 2020s). The library relied on the immunoSEQ multiplex PCR assay. In its TCRdb copy, this immuneACCESS table keeps in-frame sequences only and misses some clones. Where compared with another copy, unresolved V genes explain less than half of these, and the others have no known cause. The table for this sample lists 1.6 million or so clones; around 95% of them were counted only once. The ten largest clones capture approximately 1% of the sample. Material for sequencing was naive CD4+ T cells sorted from blood. The cell subset or site label for this specimen denotes: CD45RA+ positively selected. These receptors all come from a man aged 25-45 years in good health.

The CDR3 loop reads CASRSLAREETQYF. CDR3 coding DNA: TGTGCCAGCAGGTCACTAGCGCGCGAAGAGACCCAGTACTTC. V gene TRBV5-4 combines with J gene TRBJ2-5, with 7 bases matching TRBD2. This CDR3 spans 14 amino acids. V lost 5 bases and J lost 3; bases outside the gene matches: 7. Germline lookup yields CDR1 SGHNT and CDR2 YYREEE (reference sequence).

As concerns this clone: In the same sample, other DNA sequences code for this CDR3. This sequence joins TRBV10-3 and TRBJ2-1; D is undetermined. Trimming shortened V by 1 base and J by 5 bases, and 6 bases separated the two germline ends. Looked up from germline, CDR1 is ENHRY and CDR2 is SYGVKD. The CDR3 length is 13 residues. As DNA, the CDR3 is TGTGCCATCAGTGAGTACAGAGACAATGAGCAGTTCTTC. Amino acid sequence: CAISEYRDNEQFF.

This sequence joins TRBV7-2 and TRBJ1-1; 11 bases are a match to TRBD1. CDR3 length: 15 residues. The trim removed 1 base at V and 3 bases at J, leaving 1 base unmatched. Germline-derived CDR1 and CDR2 are SGHTA and FQGNSA. Here the CDR3 reads CASSLVGQGDTEAFF. DNA of the CDR3: TGTGCCAGCAGCTTAGTGGGACAGGGGGACACTGAAGCTTTCTTT.

The rearrangement joins TRBV27 to TRBJ2-1; D perhaps matches TRBD2 (6 bases). The CDR3 extends over 15 amino acids. V was clipped by 5 bases and J by 2 bases, with 13 bases between them. Germline V lookup: CDR1 MNHEY, CDR2 SMNVEV (reference sequence). The CDR3 sequence: CASSGGTQTYNEQFF. The DNA of the CDR3 is TGTGCCAGCAGTGGCGGGACTCAAACCTACAATGAGCAGTTCTTC.

This chain links TRBV5-6 with TRBJ2-5; D possibly uses TRBD1 or TRBD2 (6 bases each). The V gene's germline CDR1 is SGHDT and CDR2 YYEEEE. CDR3 size: 19 residues. V lost 4 bases, J lost 3 bases, and 28 bases lay in between. Here the CDR3 reads CASSPMVPEGGIGKETQYF. The DNA of the CDR3 is TGTGCCAGCAGCCCAATGGTACCGGAGGGGGGAATCGGGAAAGAGACCCAGTACTTC. Full variable domain (outside the CDR3, taken from reference TRBV5-6 and TRBJ2-5): DAGVTQSPTHLIKTRGQQVTLRCSPKSGHDTVSWYQQALGQGPQFIFQYYEEEERQRGNFPDRFSGHQFPNYSSELNVNALLLGDSALYLCASSPMVPEGGIGKETQYFGPGTRLLVL.

The rearrangement links TRBV6-1 to TRBJ1-5; tentatively, D is TRBD1 (5 bases). Per germline, CDR1 MNHNS and CDR2 SASEGT. Trimming pared 5 bases from V and 2 bases from J, leaving 7 bases between. This CDR3 comprises 13 residues. The DNA of the CDR3 is TGTGCCAGCAGTTGGACACGCAATCAGCCCCAGCATTTT. Encoded protein: CASSWTRNQPQHF.

The chain employs TRBV21-1 and TRBJ2-1; the table's D call, TRBD1, has no DNA check behind it. TRBV21-1 is marked as a pseudogene. This CDR3 has 14 residues. As DNA, the CDR3 is TGTGCCAGCAGCATCAGGGGCGCATACAATGAGCAGTTCTTC. Amino acid sequence: CASSIRGAYNEQFF.

This clone was detected only once. The V and J genes are TRBV13 and TRBJ2-2; 9 bases are shared with TRBD1. This CDR3 contains 14 residues. Unmatched junction bases numbered 7, after V lost 5 bases and J lost 9 bases. The germline gives CDR1 PRHDT, CDR2 FYEKMQ (reference sequence). The DNA of the CDR3 is TGTGCCAGCAGCAGGGACAGGGTCTTTAGGGAGCTGTTTTTT. Its translation: CASSRDRVFRELFF.

CDR3 in DNA: TGTGCCAGCAGCCCCAGGGGCGGGAGGATGGGTGAGCAGTTCTTC. It is translated as CASSPRGGRMGEQFF. The chain is built from TRBV11-2 and TRBJ2-1; TRBD2 matches 8 bases. This CDR3 comprises 15 residues. V lost 5 bases and J lost 9; bases outside the gene matches: 12. Germline lookup yields CDR1 SGHAT and CDR2 FQNNGV.

The V and J genes are TRBV7-9 and TRBJ1-4, with 7 bases identical to TRBD1. Germline CDR1 and CDR2: SEHNR and FQNEAQ (reference sequence). This CDR3 spans 15 amino acids. V lost 5 bases and J lost 4; bases outside the gene matches: 7. The CDR3 sequence: CASSAEGALNEKLFF. CDR3 sequence (DNA): TGTGCCAGCAGCGCTGAGGGGGCTCTTAATGAAAAACTGTTTTTT.

This chain uses TRBV28 with TRBJ2-2; TRBD1 agrees at 11 bases. Germline values: CDR1 MDHEN, CDR2 SYDVKM. CDR3 length: 17 amino acids. The junction had 13 bases not matched to a gene; V was cut back by 6 bases and J by 7 bases. Here the CDR3 DNA reads TGTGCCAGCAGAGAGATCCGGGACAGGGGGTATAACGGGGAGCTGTTTTTT. Encoded protein: CASREIRDRGYNGELFF.

The count of this clone is one. The J gene is TRBJ2-7, the V gene TRBV29-1; 12 bases are a match to TRBD2. The CDR3 has 12 residues. CDR1 SQVTM and CDR2 ANQGSEA come from the germline V gene. The V segment lost 7 bases and the J segment 2 bases; nucleotides outside the gene matches: 0. CDR3 nucleotides: TGCAGCGGGACTAGCGGGACCTACGAGCAGTACTTC. As protein: CSGTSGTYEQYF.

The chain links TRBV13 to TRBJ2-7, with D uncertain. The CDR3 is 15 amino acids. The germline V gene has CDR1 PRHDT and CDR2 FYEKMQ (reference sequence). The V and J ends lost 4 bases and 2 bases respectively, with 15 bases between them. CDR3 in amino acids: CASSSRTRGTYEQYF. CDR3 in DNA: TGTGCCAGCAGCTCGCGGACCCGAGGAACCTACGAGCAGTACTTC. The full variable domain, rest sourced from reference TRBV13 and TRBJ2-7, is AAGVIQSPRHLIKEKRETATLKCYPIPRHDTVYWYQQGPGQDPQFLISFYEKMQSDKGSIPDRFSAQQFSDYHSELNMSSLELGDSALYFCASSSRTRGTYEQYFGPGTRLTVT.

The chain combines TRBV5-4 with TRBJ2-3; D is perhaps TRBD1 (6 bases). CDR3 length: 14 residues. The germline V gene encodes CDR1 SGHNT and CDR2 YYREEE (reference sequence). V was pared by 1 base and J by 7 bases, with 13 bases between. CDR3 coding DNA: TGTGCCAGCAGCTTGTCAGGGGTCCAGAATACGCAGTATTTT. Translation gives CASSLSGVQNTQYF.

This clone was seen once. The chain links TRBV5-4 to TRBJ1-5; 9 bases are a match to TRBD1. The CDR3 has 15 residues. V dropped 4 bases and J dropped 7; count of bases not matched to a gene: 9. Germline V CDR1 and CDR2: SGHNT, YYREEE (reference sequence). CDR3 nucleotide sequence: TGTGCCAGCAGCCCACAGACAGGGGGAATACAGCCCCAGCATTTT. Its protein is CASSPQTGGIQPQHF. Supplemented by reference TRBV5-4 and TRBJ1-5, the full variable domain reads ETGVTQSPTHLIKTRGQQVTLRCSSQSGHNTVSWYQQALGQGPQFIFQYYREEENGRGNFPPRFSGLQFPNYSSELNVNALELDDSALYLCASSPQTGGIQPQHFGDGTRLSIL.

This clone has just one count. Different DNA sequences within this sample yield the same CDR3. The genes are TRBV25-1 and TRBJ2-3; D is ambiguous. This CDR3 comprises 12 residues. V lost 5 bases, J lost 1 base, and 4 bases lay in between. Germline values: CDR1 MGHDK, CDR2 SYGVNS. CDR3 sequence reads: CASSLGTDTQYF. CDR3 in DNA: TGTGCCAGCAGTCTAGGCACAGATACGCAGTATTTT. The whole variable domain, remainder taken from reference TRBV25-1 and TRBJ2-3, is EADIYQTPRYLVIGTGKKITLECSQTMGHDKMYWYQQDPGMELHLIHYSYGVNSTEKGDLSSESTVSRIRTEHFPLTLESARPSHTSQYLCASSLGTDTQYFGPGTRLTVL.

As regards this clone: Other DNA sequences in this specimen translate into the identical CDR3. This chain uses TRBV5-1 with TRBJ2-1, with 7 positions matching TRBD2. Germline V gene data show CDR1 as SGHRS and CDR2 as YFSETQ. The CDR3 consists of 13 residues. The J segment lost 7 bases and the V segment lost 0 bases, leaving 1 base of the junction unmatched. Written as DNA, the CDR3 is TGCGCCAGCAGCTTGGTGGGGGGGAATGAGCAGTTCTTC. Amino acid sequence: CASSLVGGNEQFF.

The chain links TRBV20-1 to TRBJ2-1; no definite D call. Between the trimmed V and J ends, which lost 1 base and 10 bases, there was a span of 8 bases. This CDR3 spans 11 amino acids. Germline CDR1 is DFQATT and CDR2 is SNEGSKA (reference sequence). CDR3 in amino acids: CSARVRTEQFF. Written as DNA, the CDR3 is TGCAGTGCTAGAGTACGAACAGAGCAGTTCTTC.

The rearrangement links TRBV4-2 to TRBJ2-7, with TRBD1 as a possible D gene (6 bases). This CDR3 comprises 16 residues. Germline V gene lookup returns CDR1 LGHNA and CDR2 YNFKEQ. The V end lost 4 bases, the J end lost 3 bases, and 19 bases lay between the germline ends. CDR3 protein: CASSPGAGQGRYEQYF. The CDR3 DNA reads as TGTGCCAGCAGCCCAGGGGCCGGGCAGGGGCGCTACGAGCAGTACTTC.

For the CDR3, the DNA is TGTGCCACCGGGGCCAGGGGAACGTCCGAGCAGTACTTC. Translation: CATGARGTSEQYF. The gene calls are TRBV15 and TRBJ2-7, with a possible D match to TRBD1 (6 bases). There are 13 residues in the CDR3. Looked up from germline, CDR1 is LNHNV and CDR2 is YYDKDF (reference sequence). The V and J ends lost 8 bases and 6 bases respectively, with 17 bases between them.

The V and J genes are TRBV7-8 and TRBJ1-5; 11 bases fit TRBD1. The CDR3 spans 18 residues. Germline trimming cut 5 bases from V and 1 base from J; bases unmatched to any gene: 10. Germline CDR1 SGHVS, CDR2 FQNEAQ. The CDR3 nucleotides are TGTGCCAGCAGCCTTTCCAGGACAGGGGGCGGGAGCAATCAGCCCCAGCATTTT. As protein: CASSLSRTGGGSNQPQHF.

The chain carries TRBV10-3 and TRBJ2-2; D remains ambiguous. Germline V CDR1 and CDR2: ENHRY, SYGVKD. The CDR3 spans 14 residues. Trimming removed 3 bases from V and 5 bases from J, with 10 bases in between. Here the CDR3 DNA reads TGTGCCATCAGTGACTCGAGGTCAACCGGGGAGCTGTTTTTT. Amino acids: CAISDSRSTGELFF.

V and J are TRBV27 and TRBJ2-3; 10 nucleotides match TRBD1. The CDR3 spans 16 residues. Germline CDR1 is MNHEY and CDR2 is SMNVEV (reference sequence). V gave up 5 bases and J gave up 4 bases; unmatched junction bases: 9. The CDR3 coding sequence is TGTGCCAGCAGTCCTAGGACAGGGGGACGGTCAGATACGCAGTATTTT. Translation gives CASSPRTGGRSDTQYF.

The rearrangement uses TRBV21-1 and TRBJ2-7. TRBV21-1 is termed a pseudogene. CDR3 length: 15 amino acids. In DNA, the CDR3 is TGTGCCAGCAGCAAAGCGCACTGGACGGTCAACGAGCAGTACTTC. It translates to CASSKAHWTVNEQYF.

This clone appeared a single time. The chain links TRBV19 to TRBJ1-2; D is ambiguous. This CDR3 has 12 residues. Trimming left V 6 bases short and J 8 bases short, with 13 bases between. Germline CDR1 is LNHDA and CDR2 is SQIVND (reference sequence). The CDR3 region is CASRREGWGYTF. Here the CDR3 DNA reads TGTGCCAGTAGACGGGAGGGTTGGGGCTACACCTTC.

The chain joins TRBV25-1 to TRBJ2-7; D unclear. Deletions cut 4 bases from V and 5 bases from J, with 9 bases between. Germline-derived CDR1 and CDR2 are MGHDK and SYGVNS. The CDR3 has 12 amino acids. The CDR3 region has the DNA TGTGCCAGCAGTGGTGACCTTAACGAGCAGTACTTC. Amino acids: CASSGDLNEQYF.

About this clone: Different DNA sequences within this sample yield the same CDR3. The CDR3 sequence: CASSPSDTQYF. The CDR3 DNA is TGTGCCAGCTCACCTTCAGATACGCAGTATTTT. The J gene is TRBJ2-3, the V gene TRBV18; unclear D gene. This CDR3 comprises 11 residues. Trimming shortened V by 3 bases and J by 4 bases, and 2 bases separated the two germline ends. The germline gives CDR1 KGHSH, CDR2 LQKENI.

The V and J genes are TRBV7-2 and TRBJ2-5; TRBD2 agrees at 13 bases. The CDR3 extends over 16 amino acids. V shed 5 bases and J 5 bases; nucleotides not matched to a gene: 8. The germline V gene has CDR1 SGHTA and CDR2 FQGNSA. DNA of the CDR3: TGTGCCAGCAGCCAGGGACTAGCGGGGCCCCGGGAGACCCAGTACTTC. Translated: CASSQGLAGPRETQYF.

The V gene is TRBV7-2, the J gene TRBJ2-1, with D unclear. This CDR3 is built from 15 residues. The germline CDR1 and CDR2 sequences are SGHTA and FQGNSA. With 5 bases removed from V and 9 bases from J, the gap between germline ends came to 20 bases. The CDR3 loop is CASSPDWSPFLEQFF. CDR3 DNA sequence: TGTGCCAGCAGCCCAGACTGGAGTCCATTTCTTGAGCAGTTCTTC.